This T cell receptor beta chain was found in a study of blood T cells in healthy people across ages. A J-beta primer mix and a sample-barcoded 5' primer were used in a second PCR of about 7 to 12 cycles. TCRdb ran MiXCR on the 5' RACE reads and lists one entry per CDR3 protein. The sample lists 650,000 to 800,000 distinct CDR3 sequences; roughly 44% were seen once. This receptor was identified in a man between 60 and 70 years old in good health. Sequenced input: blood.

The CDR3 DNA reads TGCAGCGTTAGGGATGGGTATGGCTACACCTTC. Translation gives CSVRDGYGYTF. The V gene is TRBV29-1, the J gene TRBJ1-2; the D is unclear. The V gene's germline CDR1 is SQVTM and CDR2 ANQGSEA. Trimming took 5 bases from V and 5 from J, leaving 9 bases between them. The CDR3 has 11 amino acids. Complete variable domain (other parts from reference TRBV29-1 and TRBJ1-2): SAVISQKPSRDICQRGTSLTIQCQVDSQVTMMFWYRQQPGQSLTLIATANQGSEATYESGFVIDKFPISRPNLTFSTLTVSNMSPEDSSIYLCSVRDGYGYTFGSGTRLTVV.